One sample yielded the 22 T cell receptor beta chains listed below, sequenced in a study of T-cell reconstitution after alpha-beta-depleted transplantation in children. During its preparation, the TCRbeta library received unique molecular identifiers. From the PCR reads, TCRdb called clonotypes with MiXCR, one entry per CDR3 protein. The sample holds roughly 790,000 distinct CDR3 sequences; less than 20% are singletons and the top ten take 5%. The source material was PBMCs, mostly from graft donor cells, sampled 360 days after TCRalphabeta/CD19-depleted stem cell transplant. The source of these receptors is a male patient younger than 18 who had a stem cell transplant for acute lymphoblastic leukemia, so the T cells may come from the graft donor.

This clonotype was seen more than once but under ten times. The DNA for the CDR3 is TGTGCCAGCAGCCAAGGGCCCGGGACTCTGTCCTACAATGAGCAGTTCTTC. Amino acid sequence: CASSQGPGTLSYNEQFF. This chain uses TRBV7-8 with TRBJ2-1; D possibly corresponds to TRBD2 (6 bases). V lost 5 bases to trimming and J lost 1 base, with 18 bases between them. The CDR3 loop spans 17 amino acids. Germline-derived CDR1 and CDR2 are SGHVS and FQNEAQ.

This clonotype has at least ten counts. The chain links TRBV11-2 to TRBJ2-1, with D maybe TRBD2 (6 bases). Germline-derived CDR1 and CDR2 are SGHAT and FQNNGV. The V gene lost 2 bases and the J gene lost 3 bases, with 11 bases spanning the gap. The CDR3 covers 15 residues. CDR3 in DNA: TGTGCCAGCAGCTTATTGGCGGGGAACTACAATGAGCAGTTCTTC. It is translated as CASSLLAGNYNEQFF.

This clonotype was counted only a few times. V usage is TRBV4-2 and J usage is TRBJ2-1; 7 positions agree with TRBD2. From germline, CDR1 is LGHNA and CDR2 YNFKEQ. The V and J ends lost 8 bases and 6 bases, in that order; junction bases with no gene match: 13. This CDR3 is 15 amino acids long. The CDR3: CASDVRAGAGNEQFF. The CDR3 nucleotides read TGTGCCAGCGACGTCAGGGCGGGAGCGGGCAATGAGCAGTTCTTC.

The CDR3 is CASSFPQGPTNEKLFF. CDR3 coding DNA: TGTGCCAGCAGCTTTCCACAGGGGCCAACTAATGAAAAACTGTTTTTT. This chain joins TRBV7-9 and TRBJ1-4, with 7 bases matching TRBD1. J was trimmed by 0 bases and V by 3 bases; bases with no gene match: 4. The CDR3 length is 16 residues. Germline V gene data show CDR1 as SEHNR and CDR2 as FQNEAQ (reference sequence).

The V and J genes are TRBV25-1 and TRBJ2-1; D gene ambiguous. The V and J ends lost 4 bases and 2 bases respectively, with 6 bases between them. The CDR3 consists of 13 residues. Germline assignment: CDR1 MGHDK and CDR2 SYGVNS. The CDR3 here is CASSGPPYNEQFF. The CDR3 coding sequence is TGTGCCAGCAGTGGCCCACCCTACAATGAGCAGTTCTTC.

This clonotype has ten or more counts. The J gene is TRBJ2-7, the V gene TRBV12-3 or TRBV12-4; 8 nucleotides match TRBD2. Trimming removed 6 bases from V and 0 bases from J; junction bases left unmatched: 4. This CDR3 has 14 amino acids. As DNA, the CDR3 is TGTGCCAGCAGCTCCGGGACTAGCTCCTACGAGCAGTACTTC. Protein: CASSSGTSSYEQYF.

V and J are TRBV7-9 and TRBJ2-5; TRBD1 agrees at 8 bases. The CDR3 extends over 15 amino acids. The V gene end was trimmed by 2 bases and the J gene end by 5 bases; junction bases not matched to a gene: 7. The germline gives CDR1 SEHNR, CDR2 FQNEAQ (reference sequence). Here the CDR3 DNA reads TGTGCCAGCAGCTTAAGGACAGGGAGGTACGAGACCCAGTACTTC. It is translated as CASSLRTGRYETQYF.

A few counts support this clonotype. The chain employs TRBV11-2 and TRBJ2-5, with 9 positions matching TRBD2. The CDR3 runs 18 residues. Trimming at V came to 1 base and at J to 0 bases, leaving 9 bases not matched to a gene. Germline V lookup: CDR1 SGHAT, CDR2 FQNNGV. CDR3 nucleotide sequence: TGTGCCAGCAGCTTAGGGGTAGCGGGAGCCCCGTACCAAGAGACCCAGTACTTC. It yields the protein CASSLGVAGAPYQETQYF.

This clonotype was observed a few times. CDR3: CASSLYRTSGSGAYEQYF. CDR3 coding DNA: TGTGCCAGCAGCTTATATCGGACTAGCGGGAGTGGGGCCTACGAGCAGTACTTC. The chain has TRBV7-6 and TRBJ2-7; 13 bases map to TRBD2. This CDR3 is 18 amino acids long. Germline V gives CDR1 SGHVS, CDR2 FNYEAQ. Trimming cost V 2 bases and J 2 bases; bases outside gene matches: 9.

This clonotype was counted a few times. A read error may account for a junction end that differs from germline. The rearrangement uses TRBV4-2 and TRBJ1-3; maybe TRBD1 (6 bases). The CDR3 loop spans 15 amino acids. The V gene's germline CDR1 is LGHNA and CDR2 YNFKEQ. CDR3: CASSQPTGPGNTIYF. In DNA, the CDR3 is TGTGCCAGCAGCCAACCGACAGGCCCTGGGAACACCATATATTTT.

The chain is built from TRBV12-3 or TRBV12-4 and TRBJ1-1, with a tentative D call TRBD1 (5 bases). This CDR3 comprises 14 residues. V was pared by 7 bases and J by 1 base, with 13 bases between. CDR3 bases: TGTGCCAGCAACAGACAGTTCCAGAACACTGAAGCTTTCTTT. Its protein product is CASNRQFQNTEAFF.

This clonotype was observed many times. This chain links TRBV10-3 with TRBJ2-7, with 9 positions matching TRBD1. V dropped 8 bases and J dropped 3; count of bases not matched to a gene: 2. The CDR3 consists of 12 residues. The germline gives CDR1 ENHRY, CDR2 SYGVKD. The CDR3 DNA follows: TGTGCCATCGGACAGGGGAACTACGAGCAGTACTTC. Translated, it gives CAIGQGNYEQYF.

The chain links TRBV5-6 to TRBJ2-1, with 10 bases lining up with TRBD2. V trimming: 0 bases; J trimming: 5 bases; junction bases outside the gene matches: 5. The CDR3 runs 16 residues. CDR1 and CDR2 from the germline V gene are SGHDT and YYEEEE. DNA for the CDR3: TGTGCCAGCAGCTTGGAGCGGGAGGGCCCCCACAATGAGCAGTTCTTC. The encoded protein is CASSLEREGPHNEQFF.

The sample holds a few counts of this clonotype. The chain couples TRBV18 to TRBJ2-7; 8 nucleotides match TRBD1. CDR1 KGHSH and CDR2 LQKENI come from the germline V gene. The CDR3 totals 15 residues. Unmatched junction bases numbered 11, after V lost 6 bases and J lost 4 bases. DNA of the CDR3: TGTGCCAGCTCGGGGGCTCGGGACAGGATTTACGAGCAGTACTTC. It codes for CASSGARDRIYEQYF.

The table lists this clonotype with a few counts. An end of the junction does not agree with germline; a read error may underlie this. This sequence joins TRBV20-1 and TRBJ2-7, with D perhaps matching TRBD2 (5 bases). The CDR3 length is 11 residues. Germline V CDR1 and CDR2: DFQATT, SNEGSKA (reference sequence). CDR3 coding DNA: TGCAGTGCTAGTCTTCGCCGGGATGGGAACTTC. This gives the protein CSASLRRDGNF.

The chain recombines TRBV5-1 with TRBJ1-2; 7 bases line up with TRBD1. The CDR3 runs 15 residues. Germline assignment: CDR1 SGHRS and CDR2 YFSETQ. V lost 2 bases and J lost 4; bases outside the gene matches: 8. The CDR3 DNA reads as TGCGCCAGCAGCTTCACAGGGGCCTCTTTCTATGGCTACACCTTC. Protein: CASSFTGASFYGYTF. The full variable domain, with the rest looked up from reference TRBV5-1 and TRBJ1-2, is KAGVTQTPRYLIKTRGQQVTLSCSPISGHRSVSWYQQTPGQGLQFLFEYFSETQRNKGNFPGRFSGRQFSNSRSEMNVSTLELGDSALYLCASSFTGASFYGYTFGSGTRLTVV.

This clonotype has only a few counts. The chain recombines TRBV27 with TRBJ2-5; 10 bases line up with TRBD2. Germline values: CDR1 MNHEY, CDR2 SMNVEV (reference sequence). This CDR3 has 17 residues. V trimming: 0 bases; J trimming: 4 bases; junction bases outside the gene matches: 8. The CDR3 coding sequence is TGTGCCAGCAGTTTATCGGTCCTAGCGGGAGTCCCAGAGACCCAGTACTTC. As protein: CASSLSVLAGVPETQYF.

This clonotype was seen more than once but under ten times. The chain uses TRBV7-9 and TRBJ1-5, with a tentative D call TRBD1 (5 bases). The CDR3 is 15 amino acids. The germline V gene encodes CDR1 SEHNR and CDR2 FQNEAQ (reference sequence). Deletions cut 7 bases from V and 2 bases from J, with 15 bases between. This CDR3 reads CASTQGEWGNQPQHF. DNA for the CDR3: TGTGCCAGCACCCAGGGAGAGTGGGGCAATCAGCCCCAGCATTTT.

This clonotype was seen only a few times. The gene calls are TRBV20-1 and TRBJ2-3; D is undetermined. The V and J ends lost 3 bases and 0 bases respectively, with 16 bases between them. CDR3 length: 16 residues. The germline V gene encodes CDR1 DFQATT and CDR2 SNEGSKA (reference sequence). CDR3 in DNA: TGCAGTGCTAGCGTCTGGACGAGTCAGAGCACAGATACGCAGTATTTT. It yields the protein CSASVWTSQSTDTQYF.

The chain joins TRBV12-3 or TRBV12-4 to TRBJ1-1, with a possible D match to TRBD1 (5 bases). CDR3 length equals 12 residues. With 6 bases removed from V and 11 bases from J, the gap between germline ends came to 16 bases. CDR3 coding DNA: TGTGCCAGCAGGCCGACCGGGGCCAGGGCTTTCTTT. Encoded protein: CASRPTGARAFF.

This sequence joins TRBV7-9 and TRBJ2-4, with no clear D. The germline V and J ends were trimmed by 6 bases and 0 bases, with 18 bases remaining between them. From germline, CDR1 is SEHNR and CDR2 FQNEAQ (reference sequence). The length of the CDR3 is 17 residues. The CDR3, as DNA: TGTGCCAGCAGGCCAGATCGCTTTAAGGGAGCCAAAAACATTCAGTACTTC. As protein: CASRPDRFKGAKNIQYF. Using reference TRBV7-9 and TRBJ2-4 for the parts outside the CDR3, the full variable domain is DTGVSQNPRHKITKRGQNVTFRCDPISEHNRLYWYRQTLGQGPEFLTYFQNEAQLEKSRLLSDRFSAERPKGSFSTLEIQRTEQGDSAMYLCASRPDRFKGAKNIQYFGAGTRLSVL.

This clonotype came up many times. J is TRBJ2-3 and V is TRBV5-1, with TRBD1 identical over 9 bases. Germline loops: CDR1 SGHRS, CDR2 YFSETQ. V shed 4 bases, J shed 3 bases, and the junction held 9 bases outside the gene matches. CDR3 length: 16 amino acids. In DNA form, the CDR3 reads TGCGCCAGCAGCGCAGGGACAGGGCATGGAACAGATACGCAGTATTTT. Translating gives CASSAGTGHGTDTQYF.